Listed below are T cell receptor beta chains from one sample, sequenced in a study of blood T cells in healthy people across ages. A single record per CDR3 protein comes from TCRdb applying MiXCR to the 5' RACE reads. The repertoire consists of approximately 580,000 distinct CDR3 sequences, with more than 20% occurring once and the leading ten covering approximately 10%. These data were likewise used in another study, on T cells of mothers and their children.

Sequencing was performed on blood. The source of these receptors is a boy younger than 18 in good health. Both conserved end residues are part of each CDR3. Each record gives: J gene, D gene, V gene, CDR3 protein. D genes are given only for firm matches.

TRBJ2-5 NA TRBV12-5 CASGDSQETQYF
TRBJ1-2 TRBD1 TRBV29-1 CSVVSGTAGGYTF
TRBJ1-2 TRBD1 TRBV7-9 CASSWDRGYYGYTF
TRBJ2-1 NA TRBV27 CASKVQVSYNEQFF
TRBJ1-2 NA TRBV7-9 CASSSRVGGYTF
TRBJ1-5 TRBD1 TRBV30 CAWSEIGGQENQPQHF
TRBJ2-5 NA TRBV19 CASSTRQAQETQYF
TRBJ1-5 NA TRBV20-1 CSASGGARQPQHF
TRBJ1-2 NA TRBV3-1 CASSQGAGRGYGYTF
TRBJ1-4 NA TRBV15 CATSPTGGIREKLFF
TRBJ2-1 TRBD2 TRBV12-3/TRBV12-4 CASRPTSAYNEQFF
TRBJ2-7 NA TRBV19 CASSNPPREQYF
TRBJ1-1 NA TRBV7-2 CASSLIGTEAFF
TRBJ1-1 NA TRBV25-1 CASSELWGTEAFF
TRBJ2-7 TRBD1 TRBV6-1 CASSPGQRAKGNYEQYF
TRBJ2-5 NA TRBV12-3/TRBV12-4 CASSFRVEETQYF
TRBJ2-2 NA TRBV5-1 CASSFLDLNTGELFF
TRBJ2-6 TRBD2 TRBV6-2/TRBV6-3 CASSWLAGFSGANVLTF
TRBJ2-6 TRBD1 TRBV6-2/TRBV6-3 CASSGSLLRGPRANVLTF
TRBJ2-7 TRBD2 TRBV20-1 CSAYLAGGPRYEQYF
TRBJ2-1 NA TRBV9 CASSAVGGGSYNEQFF
NA NA TRBV20-1 CSARWSQRVLNEQYF
TRBJ2-3 NA TRBV6-2/TRBV6-3 CASGRTHIQDTQYF
TRBJ2-7 NA TRBV6-5 CASRDIAFEQYF
TRBJ1-4 NA TRBV28 CASSTTFPIRGDNEKLFF
TRBJ2-7 NA TRBV28 CASSFASGREQYF
TRBJ2-3 TRBD2 TRBV6-4 CAGSDGRAGGGDTQYF
TRBJ2-4 TRBD2 TRBV4-3 CASSQGGRGGIGNIQYF
TRBJ1-6 NA TRBV28 CASSLMDLRDVGVLSPLHF